Below, 5 T cell receptor beta chains from the same sample are listed, as sequenced in a study of cytomegalovirus exposure and HLA in healthy donors (dated by TCRdb to about 2017). Library creation used the immunoSEQ multiplex PCR assay. For the multiplex PCR, a mixture combining 60 forward primers for TCR Vbeta segments and 13 reverse primers for TCR Jbeta segments was used. TCRdb retrieved this table from immuneACCESS and kept in-frame rearrangements only. Not all clones are present; in checked studies, unresolved V genes account for under half, and no reason is known for the remainder. Counted in this sample were 30,000 to 40,000 clones; 65% to 70% of them appeared once. The ten largest account for around 10% of the sample. The specimen was PBMCs. These receptor sequences come from a man aged 35 to 55 in good health and CMV-seropositive.

This clone was found a few times. The rearrangement joins TRBV11-3 to TRBJ2-3, with D maybe TRBD2 (5 bases). From germline, CDR1 is SGHNT and CDR2 YENEEA. The V end was cut by 5 bases, the J end by 2 bases, with 8 bases between. The length of the CDR3 is 13 residues. The CDR3 sequence is CASSGDYTDTQYF. The DNA for the CDR3 is TGTGCCAGCAGCGGCGACTACACAGATACGCAGTATTTT.

The chain employs TRBV7-6 and TRBJ1-6; D is unresolved. Looked up from germline, CDR1 is SGHVS and CDR2 is FNYEAQ. V was pared by 1 base and J by 9 bases, with 10 bases between. The CDR3 consists of 14 residues. The CDR3, as DNA: TGTGCCAGCAGCTTAGGGGAGGAGGTTTCACCCCTCCACTTT. Amino acid sequence: CASSLGEEVSPLHF. Supplemented by reference TRBV7-6 and TRBJ1-6, the full variable domain reads GAGVSQSPRYKVTKRGQDVALRCDPISGHVSLYWYRQALGQGPEFLTYFNYEAQQDKSGLPNDRFSAERPEGSISTLTIQRTEQRDSAMYRCASSLGEEVSPLHFGNGTRLTVT.

This sequence joins TRBV10-3 and TRBJ1-2; D remains ambiguous. This CDR3 is 16 amino acids long. The V gene's germline CDR1 is ENHRY and CDR2 SYGVKD. The V and J ends lost 6 bases and 0 bases respectively, with 17 bases between them. DNA of the CDR3: TGTGCCATCAGCTCCACCCAGAAAGAAGCTAACTATGGCTACACCTTC. Translated, it gives CAISSTQKEANYGYTF.

This clone has just a few counts. V gene TRBV27 combines with J gene TRBJ2-3; D is possibly TRBD1 (6 bases). Trimming left V 5 bases short and J 3 bases short, with 9 bases between. The germline V gene encodes CDR1 MNHEY and CDR2 SMNVEV (reference sequence). This CDR3 comprises 13 residues. The CDR3 bases are TGTGCCAGCAGTCTGACAGGTACAGATACGCAGTATTTT. Residues: CASSLTGTDTQYF.

The chain joins TRBV9 to TRBJ1-2, with 12 bases aligning to TRBD1. Germline V gene sequence: CDR1 SGDLS, CDR2 YYNGEE. The V gene end was trimmed by 2 bases and the J gene end by 6 bases; junction bases not matched to a gene: 8. CDR3 size: 16 residues. The CDR3 reads CASSVGAGTGGNGYTF. CDR3 nucleotide sequence: TGTGCCAGCAGCGTGGGGGCCGGGACAGGGGGCAATGGCTACACCTTC.